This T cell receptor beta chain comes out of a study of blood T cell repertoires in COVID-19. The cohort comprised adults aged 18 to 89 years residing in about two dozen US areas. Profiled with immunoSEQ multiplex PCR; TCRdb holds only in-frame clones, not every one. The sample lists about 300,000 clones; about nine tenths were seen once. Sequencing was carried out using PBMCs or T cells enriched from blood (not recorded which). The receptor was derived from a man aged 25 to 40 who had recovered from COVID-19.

CDR3 amino acids: CASSLLGVASGYTF. The CDR3 DNA follows: TGCGCCAGCAGCTTGCTCGGGGTCGCCTCTGGCTACACCTTC. The chain is built from TRBV5-1 and TRBJ1-2, with D unresolved. Trimming pared 1 base from V and 7 bases from J, leaving 14 bases between. CDR3 length equals 14 residues. CDR1 is SGHRS and CDR2 is YFSETQ in the germline V gene.